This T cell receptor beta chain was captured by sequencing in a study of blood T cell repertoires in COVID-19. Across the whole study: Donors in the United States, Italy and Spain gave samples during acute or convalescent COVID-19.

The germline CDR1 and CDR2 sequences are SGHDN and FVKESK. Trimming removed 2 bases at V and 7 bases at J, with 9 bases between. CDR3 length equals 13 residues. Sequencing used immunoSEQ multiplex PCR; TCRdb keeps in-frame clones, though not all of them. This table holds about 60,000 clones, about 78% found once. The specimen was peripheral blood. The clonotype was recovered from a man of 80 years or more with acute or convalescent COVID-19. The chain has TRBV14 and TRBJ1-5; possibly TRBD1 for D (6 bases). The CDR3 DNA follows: TGTGCCAGCAGCCAATTACAGGGACAGCCCCAGCATTTT. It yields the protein CASSQLQGQPQHF.